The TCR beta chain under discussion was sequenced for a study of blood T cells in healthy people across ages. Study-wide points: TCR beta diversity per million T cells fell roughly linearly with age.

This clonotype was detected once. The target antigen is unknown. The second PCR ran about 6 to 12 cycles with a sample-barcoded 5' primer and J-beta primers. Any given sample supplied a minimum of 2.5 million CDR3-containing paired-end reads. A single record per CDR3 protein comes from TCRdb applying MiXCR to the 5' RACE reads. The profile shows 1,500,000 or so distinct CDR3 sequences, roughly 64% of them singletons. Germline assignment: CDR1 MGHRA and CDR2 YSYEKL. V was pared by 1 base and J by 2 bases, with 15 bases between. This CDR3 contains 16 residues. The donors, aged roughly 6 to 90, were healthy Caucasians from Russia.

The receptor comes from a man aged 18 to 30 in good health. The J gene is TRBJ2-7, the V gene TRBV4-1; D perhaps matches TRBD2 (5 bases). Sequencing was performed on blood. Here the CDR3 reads CASSQVSERTAYEQYF. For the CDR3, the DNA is TGCGCCAGCAGCCAAGTTAGCGAGAGAACGGCCTACGAGCAGTACTTC.